The rows below give T cell receptor beta chains drawn from one sample of a study of blood T cell repertoires in COVID-19. Measured with immunoSEQ multiplex PCR; TCRdb has only the in-frame clones, and not every one. This table has around 70,000 clones, roughly 84% appearing once. What was sequenced was peripheral blood. Receptors originate from a woman in her forties or fifties with acute or convalescent COVID-19. The CDR3 runs from the conserved cysteine through the conserved F or W. A D gene is named only where the DNA matches it firmly. Clone size is stated in some rows and not others, as once, few, many or a class when expanded.

TRBV27	TRBJ1-5	.	.	CASSPTMNQPQHF	TGTGCCAGCAGTCCCACAATGAATCAGCCCCAGCATTTT
TRBV2	TRBJ2-1	.	.	CASSQTGGEQFF	TGTGCCAGCAGCCAAACGGGGGGCGAGCAGTTCTTC
TRBV6-6	TRBJ1-6	.	TRBD1	CASSFLTGSNNSPLHF	TGTGCCAGCAGTTTCCTGACAGGGTCGAATAATTCACCCCTCCACTTT
TRBV10-3	TRBJ2-1	.	TRBD2	CAISESTSGQQFF	TGTGCCATCAGTGAGAGCACTAGCGGGCAGCAGTTCTTC
TRBV3-1/TRBV3-2	TRBJ2-1	once	.	CASSQALGGSYNEQFF	TGTGCCAGCAGCCAAGCCTTAGGGGGCTCCTACAATGAGCAGTTCTTC
TRBV27	TRBJ1-5	.	TRBD1	CASSPTQTGYQPQHF	TGTGCCAGCAGTCCCACACAGACAGGGTATCAGCCCCAGCATTTT
TRBV14	TRBJ1-6	once	TRBD1	CASSQDKTGVLSPLHF	TGTGCCAGCAGCCAAGATAAAACAGGGGTGCTTTCGCCCCTCCACTTT
TRBV19	TRBJ1-5	few	TRBD1	CASTRGLGQGARQPQHF	TGTGCCAGTACCAGAGGATTGGGACAGGGGGCTCGTCAGCCCCAGCATTTT
TRBV6-2/TRBV6-3	TRBJ1-6	.	.	CASSTQRPDSPLHF	TGTGCCAGCAGCACGCAGAGGCCGGATTCACCCCTCCACTTT
TRBV5-6	TRBJ2-5	.	TRBD1	CASSYRDRVQTQYF	TGTGCCAGCAGCTACCGGGACAGGGTACAGACCCAGTACTTC
TRBV28	TRBJ1-1	.	TRBD1	CASSSQGAPNTEAFF	TGTGCCAGCAGTTCTCAGGGGGCCCCCAACACTGAAGCTTTCTTT
TRBV18	TRBJ1-1	.	TRBD1	CASSLAGGSGGTEAFF	TGTGCCAGCTCACTCGCAGGGGGCTCTGGGGGCACTGAAGCTTTCTTT
TRBV7-9	TRBJ1-2	once	.	CASSFDSYGYTF	TGTGCCAGCAGCTTTGATAGTTATGGCTACACCTTC
TRBV28	TRBJ1-1	.	.	CASNEGSTEAFF	TGTGCCAGCAATGAGGGATCCACTGAAGCTTTCTTT
TRBV5-1	TRBJ1-4	.	.	CASSFYATNEKLFF	TGCGCCAGCAGCTTCTATGCAACTAATGAAAAACTGTTTTTT
TRBV2	TRBJ1-4	.	.	CASRARVPLDEKLFF	TGTGCCAGCAGAGCCCGGGTTCCACTCGATGAAAAACTGTTTTTT
TRBV5-1	TRBJ1-2	.	TRBD1	CASSLTGVDGYTF	TGCGCCAGCAGTTTGACAGGGGTCGATGGCTACACCTTC
TRBV5-1	TRBJ1-4	.	TRBD1	CASSLRTGSNEKLFF	TGCGCCAGCAGCCTAAGGACAGGCTCTAATGAAAAACTGTTTTTT
TRBV19	TRBJ1-1	.	.	CASSIVTGRSPEAFF	TGTGCCAGTAGTATAGTTACAGGCCGCTCCCCTGAAGCTTTCTTT
TRBV18	TRBJ1-2	few	TRBD1	CASSPQGGTVSGYTF	TGTGCCAGCTCACCCCAGGGCGGGACAGTCTCGGGCTACACCTTC
TRBV7-3	TRBJ2-1	.	TRBD2	CASSLMILGEGYNEQFF	TGTGCCAGCAGCTTAATGATTTTGGGGGAGGGATACAATGAGCAGTTCTTC
TRBV7-8	TRBJ2-5	.	.	CASSFTLSQETQYF	TGTGCCAGCAGCTTCACTCTTAGCCAGGAGACCCAGTACTTC
TRBV5-1	TRBJ2-1	.	TRBD2	CASSPGLAGAQYNEQFF	TGCGCCAGCAGCCCCGGACTAGCGGGGGCCCAATACAATGAGCAGTTCTTC
TRBV16	TRBJ1-2	.	.	CASSQSEVPNYGYTF	TGTGCCAGCAGCCAATCGGAGGTTCCTAACTATGGCTACACCTTC
TRBV15	TRBJ1-2	.	.	CATSREVTSLGGGYTF	TGTGCCACCAGCAGAGAGGTGACATCCCTGGGAGGGGGCTACACCTTC
TRBV7-9	TRBJ2-5	many	.	CASSLERETQYF	TGTGCCAGCAGCTTAGAGAGAGAGACCCAGTACTTC
TRBV4-3	TRBJ2-2	.	TRBD2	CASSQEATSGLNTGELFF	TGCGCCAGCAGCCAAGAGGCGACTAGCGGGTTGAACACCGGGGAGCTGTTTTTT
TRBV2	TRBJ2-7	.	TRBD1	CASSPPGTGVNEQYF	TGTGCCAGCAGCCCACCCGGGACAGGGGTAAACGAGCAGTACTTC
TRBV28	TRBJ2-7	many	TRBD2	CASTSGGSRGFYEQYF	TGTGCCAGCACCTCGGGGGGTAGTAGGGGATTTTACGAGCAGTACTTC
TRBV7-2	TRBJ2-3	.	TRBD1	CASTRQGASDTQYF	TGTGCCAGCACCCGACAGGGGGCCAGCGATACGCAGTATTTT
TRBV28	TRBJ2-7	.	.	CASTPLGSYEQYF	TGTGCCAGCACCCCCTTGGGGAGCTACGAGCAGTACTTC
TRBV6-5	TRBJ2-1	.	.	CASSYSTVDNEQFF	TGTGCCAGCAGTTACTCGACAGTTGACAATGAGCAGTTCTTC
TRBV6-5	TRBJ1-1	.	.	CASGQWGDTEAFF	TGTGCCAGCGGCCAGTGGGGGGACACTGAAGCTTTCTTT
TRBV18	TRBJ1-1	.	.	CASSPSQRSNTEAFF	TGTGCCAGCTCACCATCGCAGCGATCGAACACTGAAGCTTTCTTT
TRBV6-5	TRBJ2-7	.	.	CASSYLPKGYEQYF	TGTGCCAGCAGTTACCTCCCTAAGGGGTACGAGCAGTACTTC
TRBV20-1	TRBJ2-3	.	.	CSASRGDTQYF	TGCAGTGCTAGTCGAGGGGATACGCAGTATTTT
TRBV11-1	TRBJ2-1	.	TRBD2	CASGTSGSDEQFF	TGTGCCAGCGGGACTAGCGGGAGCGATGAGCAGTTCTTC
TRBV28	TRBJ2-7	once	TRBD2	CASSWGLASYEQYF	TGTGCCAGCAGCTGGGGACTAGCCTCCTACGAGCAGTACTTC
TRBV7-9	TRBJ2-1	.	TRBD1	CASSLIGTGTGGYNEQFF	TGTGCCAGCAGCTTAATCGGGACCGGGACAGGGGGTTACAATGAGCAGTTCTTC
TRBV21-1	TRBJ2-5	.	.	CASSKIGLAGGAETQYF	TGTGCCAGCAGCAAAATAGGACTAGCGGGAGGGGCAGAGACCCAGTACTTC
TRBV25-1	TRBJ1-4	.	TRBD1	CASRVSGGDEKLFF	TGTGCCAGCAGGGTATCAGGGGGCGATGAAAAACTGTTTTTT
TRBV7-2	TRBJ2-3	.	TRBD2	CASSSGLAGAGTDTQYF	TGTGCCAGCAGCTCCGGACTAGCGGGAGCAGGCACAGATACGCAGTATTTT
TRBV7-2	TRBJ2-5	.	TRBD2	CASSRGLAAKETQYF	TGTGCCAGCAGTCGCGGACTAGCGGCGAAAGAGACCCAGTACTTC
TRBV6-5	TRBJ2-3	once	.	CASSPPADTQYF	TGTGCCAGCAGCCCCCCCGCAGATACGCAGTATTTT
TRBV10-3	TRBJ2-4	.	.	CAISRTLAKNIQYF	TGTGCCATCAGTCGAACTCTAGCCAAAAACATTCAGTACTTC
TRBV9	TRBJ2-5	.	TRBD2	CASSVSGRADLETQYF	TGTGCCAGCAGCGTCAGCGGGAGGGCCGATTTGGAGACCCAGTACTTC
TRBV6-1	TRBJ1-2	.	TRBD1	CASSEQGQEGNYGYTF	TGTGCCAGCAGTGAGCAAGGACAGGAGGGTAACTATGGCTACACCTTC
TRBV9	TRBJ1-1	few	.	CASSVGAGNTEAFF	TGTGCCAGCAGCGTAGGGGCAGGTAACACTGAAGCTTTCTTT
TRBV6-2/TRBV6-3	TRBJ2-7	few	TRBD2	CASSYSKVPGGRSYEQYF	TGTGCCAGCAGTTACTCGAAGGTTCCGGGAGGGAGATCCTACGAGCAGTACTTC